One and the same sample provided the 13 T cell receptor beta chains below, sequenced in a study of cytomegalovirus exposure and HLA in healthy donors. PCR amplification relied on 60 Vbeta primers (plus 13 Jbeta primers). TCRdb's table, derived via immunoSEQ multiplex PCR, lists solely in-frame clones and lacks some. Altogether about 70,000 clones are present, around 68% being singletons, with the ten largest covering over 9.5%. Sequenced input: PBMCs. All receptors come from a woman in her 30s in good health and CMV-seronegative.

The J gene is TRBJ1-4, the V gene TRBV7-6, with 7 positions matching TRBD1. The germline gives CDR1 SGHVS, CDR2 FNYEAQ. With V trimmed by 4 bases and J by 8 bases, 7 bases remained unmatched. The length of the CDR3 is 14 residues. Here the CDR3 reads CASSSRGQKEKLFF. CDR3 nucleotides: TGTGCCAGCAGCTCGAGGGGACAGAAAGAAAAACTGTTTTTT.

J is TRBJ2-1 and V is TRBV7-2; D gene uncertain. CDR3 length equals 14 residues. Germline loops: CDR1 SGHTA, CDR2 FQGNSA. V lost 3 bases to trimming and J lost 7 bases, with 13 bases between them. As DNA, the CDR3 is TGTGCCAGCAGCTTGATCCTAGTTAGAAATGAGCAGTTCTTC. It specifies CASSLILVRNEQFF.

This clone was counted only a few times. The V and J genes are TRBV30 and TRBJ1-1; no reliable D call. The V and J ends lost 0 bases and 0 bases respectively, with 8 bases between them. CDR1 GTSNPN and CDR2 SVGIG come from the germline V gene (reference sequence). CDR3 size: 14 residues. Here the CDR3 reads CAWSVRLMNTEAFF. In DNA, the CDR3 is TGTGCCTGGAGTGTAAGACTCATGAACACTGAAGCTTTCTTT.

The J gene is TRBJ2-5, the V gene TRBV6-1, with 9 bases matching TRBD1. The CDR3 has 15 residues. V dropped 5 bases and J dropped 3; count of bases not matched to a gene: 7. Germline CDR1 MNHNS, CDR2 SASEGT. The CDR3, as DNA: TGTGCCAGCAGTATATCCGGGACAGGGAAAGAGACCCAGTACTTC. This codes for CASSISGTGKETQYF.

This CDR3 reads CASSEAPQGYYEQYF. The CDR3, as DNA: TGTGCCAGCAGTGAAGCCCCCCAGGGATACTACGAGCAGTACTTC. V is TRBV2 and J is TRBJ2-7, with a possible D match to TRBD1 (5 bases). With 0 bases removed from V and 3 bases from J, the gap between germline ends came to 12 bases. CDR3 length: 15 residues. Germline lookup yields CDR1 SNHLY and CDR2 FYNNEI.

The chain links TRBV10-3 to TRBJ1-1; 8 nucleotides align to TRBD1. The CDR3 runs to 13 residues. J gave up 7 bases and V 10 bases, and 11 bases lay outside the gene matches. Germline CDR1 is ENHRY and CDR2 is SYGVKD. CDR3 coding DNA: TGTGCCACCGACGGACAGGGCCGGGATGAAGCTTTCTTT. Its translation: CATDGQGRDEAFF.

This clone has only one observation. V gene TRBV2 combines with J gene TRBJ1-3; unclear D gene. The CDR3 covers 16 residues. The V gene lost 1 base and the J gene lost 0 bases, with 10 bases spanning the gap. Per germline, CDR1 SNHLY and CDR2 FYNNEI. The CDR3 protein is CASSEDAGSSGNTIYF. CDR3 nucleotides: TGTGCCAGCAGTGAAGACGCGGGTAGCTCTGGAAACACCATATATTTT. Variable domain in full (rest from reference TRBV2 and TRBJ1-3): EPEVTQTPSHQVTQMGQEVILRCVPISNHLYFYWYRQILGQKVEFLVSFYNNEISEKSEIFDDQFSVERPDGSNFTLKIRSTKLEDSAMYFCASSEDAGSSGNTIYFGEGSWLTVV.

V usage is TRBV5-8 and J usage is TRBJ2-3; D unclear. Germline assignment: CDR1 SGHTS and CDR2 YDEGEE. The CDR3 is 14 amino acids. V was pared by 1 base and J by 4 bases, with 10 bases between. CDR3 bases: TGTGCCAGCAGCTTGTTCCCAGGCGCAGATACGCAGTATTTT. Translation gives CASSLFPGADTQYF.

The CDR3 region is CASRGPGVVTGELFF. The CDR3 DNA sequence: TGTGCCAGCAGGGGGCCAGGAGTGGTCACCGGGGAGCTGTTTTTT. V gene TRBV6-1 combines with J gene TRBJ2-2, with D possibly being TRBD1 (5 bases). CDR3 length: 15 amino acids. Germline CDR1 and CDR2: MNHNS and SASEGT. The V gene lost 6 bases and the J gene lost 4 bases, with 15 bases spanning the gap.

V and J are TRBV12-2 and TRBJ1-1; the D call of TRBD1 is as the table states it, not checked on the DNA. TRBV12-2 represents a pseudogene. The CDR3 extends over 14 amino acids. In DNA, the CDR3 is TGTGCAAGTCTCCTGGACAGGGCGAACACTGAAGCTTTCTTT. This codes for CASLLDRANTEAFF.

The CDR3 coding sequence is TGTGCCAGCAGTGCCGGCGGGGGACCCTACAATGAGCAGTTCTTC. Protein: CASSAGGGPYNEQFF. This rearrangement joins TRBV27 to TRBJ2-1, with 7 bases that match TRBD2. This CDR3 has 15 residues. In germline, CDR1 is MNHEY, CDR2 SMNVEV (reference sequence). With V trimmed by 5 bases and J by 2 bases, 6 bases remained unmatched.

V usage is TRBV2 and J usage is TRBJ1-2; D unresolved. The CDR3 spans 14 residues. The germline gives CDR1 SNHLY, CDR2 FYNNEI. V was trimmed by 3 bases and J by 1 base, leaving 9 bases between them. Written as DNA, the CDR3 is TGTGCCAGCAGTGATAGGCAGGATAACTATGGCTACACCTTC. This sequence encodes CASSDRQDNYGYTF.

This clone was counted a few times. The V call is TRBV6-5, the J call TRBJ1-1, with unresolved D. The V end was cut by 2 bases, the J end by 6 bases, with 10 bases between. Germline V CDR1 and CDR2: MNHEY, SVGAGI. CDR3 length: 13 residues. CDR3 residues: CASSYDWLAEAFF. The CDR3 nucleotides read TGTGCCAGCAGTTACGACTGGCTCGCTGAAGCTTTCTTT.